The source of this T cell receptor beta chain is a study of blood T cell repertoires in COVID-19. Study-level information: Both acute and convalescent COVID-19 samples were obtained from the United States, Italy and Spain. T cells, B-cell-depleted T cells, or PBMCs supplied cDNA or gDNA.

Methods used by the authors: From reference gene primer amplification, estimates of nucleated cell counts were derived. This table comes from immunoSEQ multiplex PCR, and its TCRdb copy is limited to in-frame clones, with some not included. Clone size and the V and J calls come from that table; the DNA yielded D and trimming. The sample has roughly 260,000 clones; about 89% are singletons. In this sample, this clone turned up once. After removal of 1 base from V and 3 bases from J, the junction contained 3 bases not matched to a gene. The CDR3 covers 17 residues. Germline assignment: CDR1 LGHDT and CDR2 YNNKEL (reference sequence).

Sequenced sample: peripheral blood. The chain is built from TRBV3-1 (or the pseudogene TRBV3-2) and TRBJ2-2; 12 bases fit TRBD2. The TCR originated in a woman aged 45-65 years with acute or convalescent COVID-19. CDR3 sequence: CASSQASGRVDTGELFF. CDR3 nucleotides: TGTGCCAGCAGCCAAGCTAGCGGGAGGGTCGACACCGGGGAGCTGTTTTTT.